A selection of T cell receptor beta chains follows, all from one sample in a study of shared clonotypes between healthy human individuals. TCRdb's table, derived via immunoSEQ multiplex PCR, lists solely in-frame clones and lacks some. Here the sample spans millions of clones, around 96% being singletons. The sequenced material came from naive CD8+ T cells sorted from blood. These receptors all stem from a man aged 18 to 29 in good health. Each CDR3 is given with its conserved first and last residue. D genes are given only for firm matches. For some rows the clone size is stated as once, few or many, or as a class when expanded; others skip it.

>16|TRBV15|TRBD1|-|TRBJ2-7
TGTGCCACCAGCTCACCTCCGGGACAGGGCGTTGGGGAGCAGTACTTC
CATSSPPGQGVGEQYF
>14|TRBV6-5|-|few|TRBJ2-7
TGTGCCAGCAGTTACGGAGGGACCCACTACGAGCAGTACTTC
CASSYGGTHYEQYF
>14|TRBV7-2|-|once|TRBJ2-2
TGTGCCAGCAGCCCTCGCATCGGGTCCGGGGAGCTGTTTTTT
CASSPRIGSGELFF
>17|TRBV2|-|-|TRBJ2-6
TGTGCCAGCAGTGAAGCGATTTGGGGGTCTGGGGCCAACGTCCTGACTTTC
CASSEAIWGSGANVLTF
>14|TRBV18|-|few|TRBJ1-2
TGTGCCAGCTCACCACCGTGGGGGTTGGGAGGCTACACCTTC
CASSPPWGLGGYTF
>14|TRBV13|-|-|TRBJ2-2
TGTGCCAGCAGCTTAGGACAGGCTTCCGGGGAGCTGTTTTTT
CASSLGQASGELFF
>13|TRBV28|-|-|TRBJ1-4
TGTGCCAGCACTCGGGCACCTAATGAAAAACTGTTTTTT
CASTRAPNEKLFF
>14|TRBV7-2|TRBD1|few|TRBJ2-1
TGTGCCAGCAGCTTCGACAGGGGTGCCAATGAGCAGTTCTTC
CASSFDRGANEQFF
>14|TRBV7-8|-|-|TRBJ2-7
TGTGCCAGCAGCCCAAGGAGGGCCTCCTACGAGCAGTACTTC
CASSPRRASYEQYF
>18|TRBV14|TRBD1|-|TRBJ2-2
TGTGCCAGCAGCCAAGATAGTCTACGACAGGGTAACACCGGGGAGCTGTTTTTT
CASSQDSLRQGNTGELFF
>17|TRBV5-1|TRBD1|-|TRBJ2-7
TGCGCCAGCAGAGCCGGACAGGAGTTATATAGCTCCTACGAGCAGTACTTC
CASRAGQELYSSYEQYF
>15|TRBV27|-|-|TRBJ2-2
TGTGCCAGCAGTACCCCTTCCAGGAACACCGGGGAGCTGTTTTTT
CASSTPSRNTGELFF
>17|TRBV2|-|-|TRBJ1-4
TGTGCCAGCAGTGAATCAGACGGACAGACGACTAATGAAAAACTGTTTTTT
CASSESDGQTTNEKLFF
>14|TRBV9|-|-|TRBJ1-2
TGTGCCAGCAGCGCGGACGGGACCAACTATGGCTACACCTTC
CASSADGTNYGYTF
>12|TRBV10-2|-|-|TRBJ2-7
TGCGCCAGCAGTGACTCCGTCTACGAGCAGTACTTC
CASSDSVYEQYF
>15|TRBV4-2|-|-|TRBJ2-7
TGTGCCAGCAGCCAAGAAGCCTCCAGCTCCTACGAGCAGTACTTC
CASSQEASSSYEQYF
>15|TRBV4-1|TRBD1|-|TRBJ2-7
TGCGCCAGCAGCCCCGGGACAGGATCTATCTACGAGCAGTACTTC
CASSPGTGSIYEQYF
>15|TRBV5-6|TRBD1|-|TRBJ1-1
TGTGCCAGCAGCTTGGGAGGGGGCGTCGGCACTGAAGCTTTCTTT
CASSLGGGVGTEAFF
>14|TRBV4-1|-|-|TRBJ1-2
TGCGCCAGCAGCCCCCCGGCAGCTAACTATGGCTACACCTTC
CASSPPAANYGYTF
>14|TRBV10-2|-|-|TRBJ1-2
TGCGCCAGCAGTGGACAGGCCGCTAACTATGGCTACACCTTC
CASSGQAANYGYTF
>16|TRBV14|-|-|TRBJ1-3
TGTGCCAGCAGCCCTCTTACAGCCTCATCTGGAAACACCATATATTTT
CASSPLTASSGNTIYF
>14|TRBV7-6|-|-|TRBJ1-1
TGTGCCAGCAGCCGCGGGGGCCTGAACACTGAAGCTTTCTTT
CASSRGGLNTEAFF
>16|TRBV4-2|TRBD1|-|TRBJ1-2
TGTGCCAGCAGCCAAGGGGCCGGACAGGGCAACTATGGCTACACCTTC
CASSQGAGQGNYGYTF
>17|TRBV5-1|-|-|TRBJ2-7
TGCGCCAGCAGCTTGCAACCCTCTGGGACACTCAAGGGGGAGCAGTACTTC
CASSLQPSGTLKGEQYF
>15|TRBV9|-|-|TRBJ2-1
TGTGCCAGCAGCGCCCCACCGAGCTCCTACAATGAGCAGTTCTTC
CASSAPPSSYNEQFF
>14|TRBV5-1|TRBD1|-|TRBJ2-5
TGCGCCAGCAGCCTACAGGGGCTTGGAGAGACCCAGTACTTC
CASSLQGLGETQYF
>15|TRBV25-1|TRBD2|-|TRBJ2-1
TGTGCCAGCAGTGAAGGAGCGGGGGGGTACAATGAGCAGTTCTTC
CASSEGAGGYNEQFF
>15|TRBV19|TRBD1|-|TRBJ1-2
TGTGCCAGTAGTCCGGGACAGGGGGTTAACTATGGCTACACCTTC
CASSPGQGVNYGYTF
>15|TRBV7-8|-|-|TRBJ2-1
TGTGCCAGCAGCCCATCCTGGGGGGGCCTGGGTGAGCAGTTCTTC
CASSPSWGGLGEQFF
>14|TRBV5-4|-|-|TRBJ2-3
TGTGCCAGCAGCTTGGGGCAGGGGCCAGATACGCAGTATTTT
CASSLGQGPDTQYF
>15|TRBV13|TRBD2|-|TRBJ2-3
TGTGCCAGCAGCTCGGTAAGCGGGAGCGCAGATACGCAGTATTTT
CASSSVSGSADTQYF
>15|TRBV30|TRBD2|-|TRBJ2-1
TGTGCCTGGAGTGTACGAGTTGAGCGGGAGGGGGAGCAGTTCTTC
CAWSVRVEREGEQFF
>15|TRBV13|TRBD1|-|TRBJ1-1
TGTGCCAGCAGCCCCGGACAGGGGGCTTTCTCTGAAGCTTTCTTT
CASSPGQGAFSEAFF
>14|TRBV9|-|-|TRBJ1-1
TGTGCCAGCAGCGTTAGCGGGGGGAACACTGAAGCTTTCTTT
CASSVSGGNTEAFF
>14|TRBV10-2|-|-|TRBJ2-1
TGCGCCAGCAGTGAGTCGATACGGGTTAATGAGCAGTTCTTC
CASSESIRVNEQFF
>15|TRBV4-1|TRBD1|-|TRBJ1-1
TGCGCCAGCAGCCACCTGACAGGGGCGGACACTGAAGCTTTCTTT
CASSHLTGADTEAFF
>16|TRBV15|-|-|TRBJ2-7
TGTGCCACCAGCAGAGAACCGGGCCTAACGAACTACGAGCAGTACTTC
CATSREPGLTNYEQYF
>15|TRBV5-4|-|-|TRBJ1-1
TGTGCCAGCAGCTTGGATGGGTTTGGGAACACTGAAGCTTTCTTT
CASSLDGFGNTEAFF
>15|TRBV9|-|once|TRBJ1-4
TGTGCCAGCAGCGTAGACGGAACAACTAATGAAAAACTGTTTTTT
CASSVDGTTNEKLFF
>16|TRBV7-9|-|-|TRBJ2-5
TGTGCCAGCAGCCCACCTGTAATGGGATCCAAAGAGACCCAGTACTTC
CASSPPVMGSKETQYF
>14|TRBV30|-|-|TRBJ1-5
TGTGCCCCTCCGGGGGACACCTTTAATCAGCCCCAGCATTTT
CAPPGDTFNQPQHF
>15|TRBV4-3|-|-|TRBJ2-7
TGCGCCAGCAGCCAAGAGGCACTAGACCCCTACGAGCAGTACTTC
CASSQEALDPYEQYF
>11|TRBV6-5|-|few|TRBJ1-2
TGTGCCAGCAGCTCGAACCATGGCTACACCTTC
CASSSNHGYTF
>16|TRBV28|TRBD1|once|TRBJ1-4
TGTGCCAGCAGTTTCTCCCAGGGGGCAACTAATGAAAAACTGTTTTTT
CASSFSQGATNEKLFF
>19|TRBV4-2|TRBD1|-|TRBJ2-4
TGTGCCAGCAGCCAAACCGTGAAGGGACAGGGGGCGCGGGGGAACATTCAGTACTTC
CASSQTVKGQGARGNIQYF
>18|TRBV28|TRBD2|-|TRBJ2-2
TGTGCCAGCACCGTACTAGCGGGACCCCCTCGGGGCACCGGGGAGCTGTTTTTT
CASTVLAGPPRGTGELFF
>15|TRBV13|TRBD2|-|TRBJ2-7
TGTGCCAGCAGCTTAGGGCTAGCGGGGCTTTACGAGCAGTACTTC
CASSLGLAGLYEQYF
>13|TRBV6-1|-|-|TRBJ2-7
TGTGCCAGCAGTGATGGCAGGGGCTACGAGCAGTACTTC
CASSDGRGYEQYF
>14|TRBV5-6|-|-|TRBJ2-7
TGTGCCAGCACAGTAGAGGGGTCTCCCTACGAGCAGTACTTC
CASTVEGSPYEQYF
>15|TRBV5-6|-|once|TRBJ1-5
TGTGCCAGCAGCTTGGCAGGTACAGCGAATCAGCCCCAGCATTTT
CASSLAGTANQPQHF
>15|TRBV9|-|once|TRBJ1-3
TGTGCCAGCAGCGTAGAGGGGATGTATGGAAACACCATATATTTT
CASSVEGMYGNTIYF
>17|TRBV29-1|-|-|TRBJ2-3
TGCAGCGTTGAAGATTTTGGAGCGGCGGCTAGCACAGATACGCAGTATTTT
CSVEDFGAAASTDTQYF